This TCR beta chain was profiled in a study of Tregs in tolerant kidney transplant recipients. Study-wide points: Nucleotide sequences could not be compared across some patients' samples due to primer changes.

Method: immunoSEQ multiplex PCR; TCRdb's copy keeps in-frame clones and lacks some. Among more than 60,000 clones listed, 85% to 90% were seen once. V trimming: 7 bases; J trimming: 5 bases; junction bases outside the gene matches: 17. The V gene's germline CDR1 is SEHNR and CDR2 FQNEAQ (reference sequence). The length of the CDR3 is 17 residues. As for this clone: Its antigen is currently unknown.

This chain connects TRBV7-9 to TRBJ2-1; 7 positions agree with TRBD2. The sequencing here drew on CD4+ T cells from blood, taken before the transplant. The source of this sequence is a human donor who received a combined kidney and bone marrow transplant. The chain's CDR3 is CASTDGGLADRNNEQFF. CDR3 DNA sequence: TGTGCCAGCACCGACGGAGGGCTAGCGGACCGAAACAATGAGCAGTTCTTC.